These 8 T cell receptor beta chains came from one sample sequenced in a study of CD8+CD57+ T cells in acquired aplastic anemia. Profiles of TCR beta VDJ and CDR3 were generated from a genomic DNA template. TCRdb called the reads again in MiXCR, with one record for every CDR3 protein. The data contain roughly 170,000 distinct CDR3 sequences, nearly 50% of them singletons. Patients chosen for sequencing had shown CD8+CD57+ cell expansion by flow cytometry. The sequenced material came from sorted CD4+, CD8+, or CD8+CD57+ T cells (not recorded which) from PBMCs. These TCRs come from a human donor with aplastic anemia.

CDR3 sequence: CASSEGLAGYEQYF. In DNA form, the CDR3 reads TGTGCCAGCAGTGAAGGACTAGCGGGTTACGAGCAGTACTTC. V is TRBV2 and J is TRBJ2-7; TRBD2 matches 10 bases. V trimming: 1 base; J trimming: 4 bases; junction bases outside the gene matches: 1. CDR3 size: 14 residues. Germline lookup yields CDR1 SNHLY and CDR2 FYNNEI.

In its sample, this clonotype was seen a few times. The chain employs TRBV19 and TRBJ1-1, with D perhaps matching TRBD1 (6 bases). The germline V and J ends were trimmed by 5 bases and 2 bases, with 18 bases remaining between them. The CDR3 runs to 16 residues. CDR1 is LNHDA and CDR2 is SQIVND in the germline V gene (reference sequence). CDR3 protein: CASSAWGQGGNTEAFF. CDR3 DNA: TGTGCCAGTAGTGCCTGGGGGCAGGGTGGAAACACTGAAGCTTTCTTT.

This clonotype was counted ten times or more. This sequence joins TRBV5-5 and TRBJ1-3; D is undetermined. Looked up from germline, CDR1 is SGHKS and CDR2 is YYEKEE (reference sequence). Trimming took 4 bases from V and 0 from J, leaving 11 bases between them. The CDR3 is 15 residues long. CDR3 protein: CASSPVPDSGNTIYF. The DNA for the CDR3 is TGTGCCAGCAGCCCCGTTCCCGACTCTGGAAACACCATATATTTT.

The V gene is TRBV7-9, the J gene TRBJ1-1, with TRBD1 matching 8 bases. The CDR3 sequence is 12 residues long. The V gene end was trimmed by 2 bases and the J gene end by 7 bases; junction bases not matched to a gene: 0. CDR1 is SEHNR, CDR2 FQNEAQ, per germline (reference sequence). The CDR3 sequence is CASSLTGGEAFF. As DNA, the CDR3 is TGTGCCAGCAGCTTAACAGGGGGTGAAGCTTTCTTT.

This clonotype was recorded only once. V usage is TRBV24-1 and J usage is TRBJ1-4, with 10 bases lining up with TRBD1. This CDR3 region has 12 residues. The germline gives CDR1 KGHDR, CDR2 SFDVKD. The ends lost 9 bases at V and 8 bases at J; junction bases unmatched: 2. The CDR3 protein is CATGTGEEKLFF. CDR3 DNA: TGTGCCACCGGGACAGGGGAGGAAAAACTGTTTTTT.

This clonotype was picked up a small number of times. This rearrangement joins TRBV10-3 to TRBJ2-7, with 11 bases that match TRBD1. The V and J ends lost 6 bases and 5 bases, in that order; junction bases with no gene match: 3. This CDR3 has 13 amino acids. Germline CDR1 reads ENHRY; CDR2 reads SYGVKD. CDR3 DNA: TGTGCCATCAGGGGACAGGGGGAGGACGAGCAGTACTTC. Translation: CAIRGQGEDEQYF.

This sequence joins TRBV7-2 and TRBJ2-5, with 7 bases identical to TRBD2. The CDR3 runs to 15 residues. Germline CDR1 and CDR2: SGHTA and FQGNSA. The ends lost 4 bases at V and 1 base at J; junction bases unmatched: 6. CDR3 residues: CASSSWGGFQETQYF. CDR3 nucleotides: TGTGCCAGCAGCTCTTGGGGGGGGTTCCAAGAGACCCAGTACTTC.

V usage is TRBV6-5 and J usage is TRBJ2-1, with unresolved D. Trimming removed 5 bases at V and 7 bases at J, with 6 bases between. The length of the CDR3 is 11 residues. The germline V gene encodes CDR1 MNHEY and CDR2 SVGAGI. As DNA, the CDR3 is TGTGCCAGCAGTAACCAGAATGAGCAGTTCTTC. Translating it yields CASSNQNEQFF.